A few counts support the clone carrying this T cell receptor beta chain. Its target is not known. Deletions cut 6 bases from V and 6 bases from J, with 8 bases between. Germline loops: CDR1 MDHEN, CDR2 SYDVKM. This CDR3 is 12 amino acids long. This record comes from a study of early T cells in non-severe SARS-CoV-2 infection. At the level of the study: The input, bulk RNA from unsorted whole blood, was sequenced, and chains were unpaired. Study-level points and caveats: VDJdb matching favored anti-spike CD8 responses, missing private and CD4 specificities.

Unique molecular identifiers were added to individual cDNA molecules. TCRdb re-analysed the 5' RACE reads in MiXCR, keeping a single row per CDR3 protein. The top ten clones hold over 12% of a sample with more than 70,000 distinct CDR3 sequences, roughly 13% of them seen once. The specimen was whole blood. The receptor's source is an adult who was a healthcare worker with PCR-confirmed SARS-CoV-2 infection or an uninfected control (not recorded which). The chain recombines TRBV28 with TRBJ2-2; D not resolved. In DNA, the CDR3 is TGTGCCAGCAGAGCCGACCCCGGGGAGCTGTTTTTT. Translating it yields CASRADPGELFF.